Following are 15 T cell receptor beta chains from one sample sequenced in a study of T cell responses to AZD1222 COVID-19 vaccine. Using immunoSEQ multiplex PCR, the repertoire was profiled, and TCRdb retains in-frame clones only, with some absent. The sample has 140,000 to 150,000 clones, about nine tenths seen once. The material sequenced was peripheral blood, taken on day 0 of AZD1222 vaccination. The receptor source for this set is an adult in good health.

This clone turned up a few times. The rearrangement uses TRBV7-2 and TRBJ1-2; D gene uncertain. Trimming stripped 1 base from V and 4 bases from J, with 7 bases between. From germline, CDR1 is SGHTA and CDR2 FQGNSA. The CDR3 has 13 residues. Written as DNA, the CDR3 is TGTGCCAGCAGCTTAGTGTCGGGCTATGGCTACACCTTC. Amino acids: CASSLVSGYGYTF.

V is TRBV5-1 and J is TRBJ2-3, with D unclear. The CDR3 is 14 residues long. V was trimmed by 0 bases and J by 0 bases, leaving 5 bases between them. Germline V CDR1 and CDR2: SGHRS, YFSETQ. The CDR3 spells CASSLGQSTDTQYF. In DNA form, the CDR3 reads TGCGCCAGCAGCTTGGGGCAGAGCACAGATACGCAGTATTTT.

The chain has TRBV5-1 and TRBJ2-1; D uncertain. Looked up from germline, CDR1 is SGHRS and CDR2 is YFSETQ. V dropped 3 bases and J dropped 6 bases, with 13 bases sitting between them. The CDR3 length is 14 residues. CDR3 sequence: CASSSMDPCNEQFF. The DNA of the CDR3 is TGCGCCAGCAGCTCCATGGACCCCTGCAATGAGCAGTTCTTC.

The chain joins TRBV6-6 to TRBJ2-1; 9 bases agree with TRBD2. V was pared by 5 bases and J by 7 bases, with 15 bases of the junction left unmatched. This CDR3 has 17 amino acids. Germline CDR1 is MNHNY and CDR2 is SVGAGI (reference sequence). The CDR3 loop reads CASSHHWRGGIGNEQFF. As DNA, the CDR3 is TGTGCCAGCAGTCACCACTGGCGGGGGGGGATTGGGAATGAGCAGTTCTTC.

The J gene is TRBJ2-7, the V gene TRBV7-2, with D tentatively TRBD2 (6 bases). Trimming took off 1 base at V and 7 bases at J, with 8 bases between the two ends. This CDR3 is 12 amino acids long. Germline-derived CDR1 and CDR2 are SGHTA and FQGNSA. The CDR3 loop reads CASSLGGVEQYF. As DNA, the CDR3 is TGTGCCAGCAGCTTAGGGGGGGTGGAGCAGTACTTC.

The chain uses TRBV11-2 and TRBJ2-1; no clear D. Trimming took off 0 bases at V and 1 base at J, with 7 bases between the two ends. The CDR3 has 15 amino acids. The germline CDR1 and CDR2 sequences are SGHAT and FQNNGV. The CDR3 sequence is CASSLDRQSYNEQFF. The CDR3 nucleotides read TGTGCCAGCAGCTTAGATCGGCAGTCCTACAATGAGCAGTTCTTC.

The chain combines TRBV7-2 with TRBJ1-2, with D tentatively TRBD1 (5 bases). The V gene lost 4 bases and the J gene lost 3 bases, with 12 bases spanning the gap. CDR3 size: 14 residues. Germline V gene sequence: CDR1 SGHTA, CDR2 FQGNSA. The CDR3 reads CASSWTLGDYGYTF. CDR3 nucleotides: TGTGCCAGCAGCTGGACGTTGGGGGACTATGGCTACACCTTC.

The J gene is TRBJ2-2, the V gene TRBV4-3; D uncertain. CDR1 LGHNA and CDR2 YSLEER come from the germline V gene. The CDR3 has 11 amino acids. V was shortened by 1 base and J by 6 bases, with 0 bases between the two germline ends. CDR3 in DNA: TGCGCCAGCAGCCAAGCCGGGGAGCTGTTTTTT. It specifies CASSQAGELFF.

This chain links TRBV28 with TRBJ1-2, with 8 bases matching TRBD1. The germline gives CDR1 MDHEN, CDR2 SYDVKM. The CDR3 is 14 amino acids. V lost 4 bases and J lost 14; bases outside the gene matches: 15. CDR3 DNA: TGTGCCAGCAGTTCGTTTTCGGGACAGGTTTATGGGACCTTC. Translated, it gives CASSSFSGQVYGTF.

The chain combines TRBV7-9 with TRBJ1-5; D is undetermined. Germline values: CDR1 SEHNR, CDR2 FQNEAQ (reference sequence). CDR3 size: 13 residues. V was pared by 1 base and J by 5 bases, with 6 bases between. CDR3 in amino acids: CASSLGTDQPQHF. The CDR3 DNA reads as TGTGCCAGCAGCTTAGGGACCGATCAGCCCCAGCATTTT. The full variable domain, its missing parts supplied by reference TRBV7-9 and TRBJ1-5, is DTGVSQNPRHKITKRGQNVTFRCDPISEHNRLYWYRQTLGQGPEFLTYFQNEAQLEKSRLLSDRFSAERPKGSFSTLEIQRTEQGDSAMYLCASSLGTDQPQHFGDGTRLSIL.

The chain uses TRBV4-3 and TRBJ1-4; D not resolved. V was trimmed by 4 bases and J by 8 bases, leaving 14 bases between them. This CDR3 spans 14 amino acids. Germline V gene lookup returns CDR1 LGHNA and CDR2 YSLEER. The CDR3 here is CASSLSYTLEKLFF. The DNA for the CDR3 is TGCGCCAGCAGCCTCAGTTATACCCTAGAAAAACTGTTTTTT.

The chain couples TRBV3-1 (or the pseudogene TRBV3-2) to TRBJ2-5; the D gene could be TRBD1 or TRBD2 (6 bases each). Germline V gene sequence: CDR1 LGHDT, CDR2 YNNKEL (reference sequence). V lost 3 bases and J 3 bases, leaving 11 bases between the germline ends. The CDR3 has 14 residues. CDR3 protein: CASSQGGREETQYF. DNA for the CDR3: TGTGCCAGCAGCCAGGGGGGCAGGGAAGAGACCCAGTACTTC.

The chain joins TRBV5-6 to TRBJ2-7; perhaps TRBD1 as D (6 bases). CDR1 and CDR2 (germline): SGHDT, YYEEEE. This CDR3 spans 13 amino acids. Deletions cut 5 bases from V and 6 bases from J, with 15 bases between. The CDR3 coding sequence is TGTGCCAGCAGGAGGGGGAATCAGCGCGAGCAGTACTTC. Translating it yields CASRRGNQREQYF. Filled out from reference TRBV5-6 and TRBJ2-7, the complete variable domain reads DAGVTQSPTHLIKTRGQQVTLRCSPKSGHDTVSWYQQALGQGPQFIFQYYEEEERQRGNFPDRFSGHQFPNYSSELNVNALLLGDSALYLCASRRGNQREQYFGPGTRLTVT.

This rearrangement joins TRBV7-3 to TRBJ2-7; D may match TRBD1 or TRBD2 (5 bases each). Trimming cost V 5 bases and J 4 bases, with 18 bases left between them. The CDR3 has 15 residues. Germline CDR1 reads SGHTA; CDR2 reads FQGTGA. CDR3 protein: CASSPNGGFGYEQYF. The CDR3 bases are TGTGCCAGCAGCCCCAATGGGGGTTTCGGGTACGAGCAGTACTTC.

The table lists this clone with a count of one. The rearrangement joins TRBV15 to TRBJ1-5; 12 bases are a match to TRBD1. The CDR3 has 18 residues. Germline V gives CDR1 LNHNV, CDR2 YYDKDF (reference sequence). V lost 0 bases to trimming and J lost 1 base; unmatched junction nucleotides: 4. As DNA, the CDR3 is TGTGCCACCAGCAGAGAGGTGGGACAGGGGGCGAGCAATCAGCCCCAGCATTTT. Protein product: CATSREVGQGASNQPQHF.